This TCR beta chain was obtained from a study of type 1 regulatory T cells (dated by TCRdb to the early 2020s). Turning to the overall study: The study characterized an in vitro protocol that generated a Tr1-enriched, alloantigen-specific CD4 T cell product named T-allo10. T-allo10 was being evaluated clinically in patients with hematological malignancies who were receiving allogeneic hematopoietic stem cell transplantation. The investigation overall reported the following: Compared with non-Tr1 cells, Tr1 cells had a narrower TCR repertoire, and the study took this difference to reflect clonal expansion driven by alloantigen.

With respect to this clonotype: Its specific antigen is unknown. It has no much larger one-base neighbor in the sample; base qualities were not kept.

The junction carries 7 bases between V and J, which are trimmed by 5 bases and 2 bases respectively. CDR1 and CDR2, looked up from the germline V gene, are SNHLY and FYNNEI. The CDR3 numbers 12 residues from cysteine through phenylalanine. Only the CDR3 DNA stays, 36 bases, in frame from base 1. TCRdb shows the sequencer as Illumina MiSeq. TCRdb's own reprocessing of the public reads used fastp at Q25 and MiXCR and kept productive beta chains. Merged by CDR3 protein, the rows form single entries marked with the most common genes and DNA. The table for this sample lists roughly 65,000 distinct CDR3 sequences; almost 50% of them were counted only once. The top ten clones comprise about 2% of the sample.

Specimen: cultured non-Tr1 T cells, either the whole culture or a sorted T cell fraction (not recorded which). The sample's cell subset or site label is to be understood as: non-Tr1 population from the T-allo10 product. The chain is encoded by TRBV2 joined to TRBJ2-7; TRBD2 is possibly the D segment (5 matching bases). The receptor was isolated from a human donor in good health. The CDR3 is CASSRDPYEQYF. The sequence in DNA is TGTGCCAGCAGTCGGGATCCCTACGAGCAGTACTTC.